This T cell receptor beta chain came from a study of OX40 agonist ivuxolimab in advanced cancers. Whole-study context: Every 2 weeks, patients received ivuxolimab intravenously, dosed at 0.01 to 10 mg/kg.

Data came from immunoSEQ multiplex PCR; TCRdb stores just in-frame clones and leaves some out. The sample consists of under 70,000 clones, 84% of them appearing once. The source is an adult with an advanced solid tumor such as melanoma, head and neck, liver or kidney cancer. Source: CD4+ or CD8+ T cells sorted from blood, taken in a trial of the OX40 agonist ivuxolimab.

This CDR3 reads CASGLNRPERGAFF. Written as DNA, the CDR3 is TGTGCTAGTGGTTTGAACAGACCTGAACGGGGAGCTTTCTTT. J is TRBJ1-1 and V is TRBV12-5; D is unresolved. Trimming stripped 2 bases from V and 10 bases from J, with 17 bases between. The germline CDR1 and CDR2 sequences are LGHNT and FRNRAP. This CDR3 is 14 amino acids long. The full variable domain, in which reference TRBV12-5 and TRBJ1-1 provide the parts outside the CDR3, is DARVTQTPRHKVTEMGQEVTMRCQPILGHNTVFWYRQTMMQGLELLAYFRNRAPLDDSGMPKDRFSAEMPDATLATLKIQPSEPRDSAVYFCASGLNRPERGAFFGQGTRLTVV.